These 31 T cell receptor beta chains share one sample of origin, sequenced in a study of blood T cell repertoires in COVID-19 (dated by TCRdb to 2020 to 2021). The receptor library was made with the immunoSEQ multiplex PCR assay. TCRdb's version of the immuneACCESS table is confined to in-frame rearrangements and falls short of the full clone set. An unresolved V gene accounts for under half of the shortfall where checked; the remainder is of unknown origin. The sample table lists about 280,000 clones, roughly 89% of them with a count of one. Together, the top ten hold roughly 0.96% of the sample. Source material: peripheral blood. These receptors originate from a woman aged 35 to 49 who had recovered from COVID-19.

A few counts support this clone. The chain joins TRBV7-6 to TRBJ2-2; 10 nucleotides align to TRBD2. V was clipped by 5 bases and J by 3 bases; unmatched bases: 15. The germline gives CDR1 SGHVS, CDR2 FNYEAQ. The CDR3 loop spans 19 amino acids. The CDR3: CASSPRWGAGGLDTGELFF. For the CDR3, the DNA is TGTGCCAGCAGCCCCCGCTGGGGAGCGGGAGGGCTAGACACCGGGGAGCTGTTTTTT.

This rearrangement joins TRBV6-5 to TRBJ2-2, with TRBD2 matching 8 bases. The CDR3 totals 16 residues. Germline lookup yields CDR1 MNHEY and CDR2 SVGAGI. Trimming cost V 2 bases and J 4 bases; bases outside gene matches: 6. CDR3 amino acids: CASSYESGGSTGELFF. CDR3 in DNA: TGTGCCAGCAGTTACGAGTCGGGAGGGAGCACCGGGGAGCTGTTTTTT.

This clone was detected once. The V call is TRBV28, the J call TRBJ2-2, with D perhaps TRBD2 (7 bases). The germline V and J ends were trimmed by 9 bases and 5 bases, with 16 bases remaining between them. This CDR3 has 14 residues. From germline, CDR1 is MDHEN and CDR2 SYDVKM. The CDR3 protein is CASTRGARTGELFF. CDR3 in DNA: TGTGCCAGTACACGGGGGGCGCGGACCGGGGAGCTGTTTTTT.

Here the CDR3 reads CASSLRTGLAGPDTQYF. CDR3 DNA: TGTGCCAGCAGCTTACGGACGGGACTAGCGGGACCAGATACGCAGTATTTT. The rearrangement uses TRBV7-9 and TRBJ2-3, with TRBD2 matching over 13 bases. Unmatched junction bases numbered 6, after V lost 2 bases and J lost 4 bases. CDR3 length: 17 residues. Germline V CDR1 and CDR2: SEHNR, FQNEAQ (reference sequence).

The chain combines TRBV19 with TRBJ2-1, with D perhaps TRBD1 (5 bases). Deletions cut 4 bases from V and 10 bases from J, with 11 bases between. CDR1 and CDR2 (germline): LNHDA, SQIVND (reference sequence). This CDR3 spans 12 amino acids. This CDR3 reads CASSTLAGEQFF. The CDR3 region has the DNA TGTGCCAGTAGTACCCTCGCAGGGGAGCAGTTCTTC.

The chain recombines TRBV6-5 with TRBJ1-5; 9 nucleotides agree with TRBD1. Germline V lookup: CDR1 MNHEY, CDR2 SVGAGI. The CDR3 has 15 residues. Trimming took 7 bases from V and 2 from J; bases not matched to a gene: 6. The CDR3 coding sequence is TGTGCCAGCAAGGGGAGGACAGGGGGCAATCAGCCCCAGCATTTT. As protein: CASKGRTGGNQPQHF.

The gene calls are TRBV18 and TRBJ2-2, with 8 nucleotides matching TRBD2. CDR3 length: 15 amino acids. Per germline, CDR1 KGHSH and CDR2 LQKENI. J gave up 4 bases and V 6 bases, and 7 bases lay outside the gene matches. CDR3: CASSSGLASTGELFF. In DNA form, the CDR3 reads TGTGCCAGCTCGTCTGGACTAGCTTCCACCGGGGAGCTGTTTTTT.

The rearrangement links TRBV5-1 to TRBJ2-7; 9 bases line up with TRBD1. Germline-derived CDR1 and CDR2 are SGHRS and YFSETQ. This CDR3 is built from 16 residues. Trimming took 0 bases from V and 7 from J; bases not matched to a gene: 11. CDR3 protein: CASSLAQGATFGEQYF. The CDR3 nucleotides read TGCGCCAGCAGCTTGGCACAGGGGGCTACATTCGGGGAGCAGTACTTC.

The CDR3, as DNA: TGTGCCAGCAGCGTAGGTCCAGCCCTAGGCACAGATACGCAGTATTTT. This gives the protein CASSVGPALGTDTQYF. V usage is TRBV9 and J usage is TRBJ2-3; unclear D gene. Germline V gene sequence: CDR1 SGDLS, CDR2 YYNGEE. The CDR3 extends over 16 amino acids. Trimming took 0 bases from V and 1 from J, leaving 12 bases between them.

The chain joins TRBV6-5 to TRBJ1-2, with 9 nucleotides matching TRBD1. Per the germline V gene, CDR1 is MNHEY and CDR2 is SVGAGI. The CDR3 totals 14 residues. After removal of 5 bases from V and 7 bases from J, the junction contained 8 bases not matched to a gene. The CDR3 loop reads CASSPTGGRGGYTF. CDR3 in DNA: TGTGCCAGCAGTCCGACAGGGGGAAGGGGTGGCTACACCTTC.

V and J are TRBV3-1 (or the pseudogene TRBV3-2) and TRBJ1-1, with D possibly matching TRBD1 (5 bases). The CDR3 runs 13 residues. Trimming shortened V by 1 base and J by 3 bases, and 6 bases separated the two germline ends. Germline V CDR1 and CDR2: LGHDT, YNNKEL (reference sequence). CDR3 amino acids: CASSQGQHTEAFF. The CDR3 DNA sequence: TGTGCCAGCAGCCAAGGACAGCACACTGAAGCTTTCTTT.

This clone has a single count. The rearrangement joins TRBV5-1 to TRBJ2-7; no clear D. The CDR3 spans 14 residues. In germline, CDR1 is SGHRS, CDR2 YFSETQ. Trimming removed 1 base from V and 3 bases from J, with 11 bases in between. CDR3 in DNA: TGCGCCAGCAGCTTGACGCCTACTAACTACGAGCAGTACTTC. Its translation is CASSLTPTNYEQYF.

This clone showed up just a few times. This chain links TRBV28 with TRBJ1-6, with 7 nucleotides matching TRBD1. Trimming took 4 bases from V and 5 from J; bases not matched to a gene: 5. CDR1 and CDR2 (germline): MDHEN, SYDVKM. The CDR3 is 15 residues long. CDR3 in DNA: TGTGCCAGCAGTTATACGGGACAGCATAATTCACCCCTCCACTTT. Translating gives CASSYTGQHNSPLHF.

The CDR3 DNA is TGCGCCAGCAGAACACATACAGGGGACACTGAAGCTTTCTTT. Protein sequence: CASRTHTGDTEAFF. This chain connects TRBV5-1 to TRBJ1-1; 7 bases are shared with TRBD1. CDR1 and CDR2 from the germline V gene are SGHRS and YFSETQ. V shed 5 bases, J shed 3 bases, and the junction held 7 bases outside the gene matches. The CDR3 contains 14 residues.

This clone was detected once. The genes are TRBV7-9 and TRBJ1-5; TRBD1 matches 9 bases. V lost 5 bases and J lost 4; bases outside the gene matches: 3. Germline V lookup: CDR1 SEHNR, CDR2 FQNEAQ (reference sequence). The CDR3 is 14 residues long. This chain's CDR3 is CASSQGQGNQPQHF. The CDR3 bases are TGTGCCAGCAGCCAGGGACAGGGTAATCAGCCCCAGCATTTT.

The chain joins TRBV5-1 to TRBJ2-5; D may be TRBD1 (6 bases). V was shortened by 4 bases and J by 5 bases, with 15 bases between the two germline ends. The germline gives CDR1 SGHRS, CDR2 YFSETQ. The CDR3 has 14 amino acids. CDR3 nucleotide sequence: TGCGCCAGCAGCGCACGACAGGCCCTGGAGACCCAGTACTTC. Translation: CASSARQALETQYF. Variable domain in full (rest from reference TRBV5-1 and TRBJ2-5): KAGVTQTPRYLIKTRGQQVTLSCSPISGHRSVSWYQQTPGQGLQFLFEYFSETQRNKGNFPGRFSGRQFSNSRSEMNVSTLELGDSALYLCASSARQALETQYFGPGTRLLVL.

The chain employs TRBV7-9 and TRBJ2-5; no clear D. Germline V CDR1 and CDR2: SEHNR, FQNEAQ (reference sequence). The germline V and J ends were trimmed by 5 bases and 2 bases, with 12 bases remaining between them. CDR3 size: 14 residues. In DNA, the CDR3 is TGTGCCAGCAGCACCGATGGCTCGCAAGAGACCCAGTACTTC. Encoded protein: CASSTDGSQETQYF.

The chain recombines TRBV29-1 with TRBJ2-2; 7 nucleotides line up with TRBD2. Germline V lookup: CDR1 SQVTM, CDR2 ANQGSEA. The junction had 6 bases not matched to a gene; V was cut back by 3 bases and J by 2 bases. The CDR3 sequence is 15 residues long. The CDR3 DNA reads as TGCAGCGTTGATACCGGACTAGGAAACACCGGGGAGCTGTTTTTT. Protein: CSVDTGLGNTGELFF.

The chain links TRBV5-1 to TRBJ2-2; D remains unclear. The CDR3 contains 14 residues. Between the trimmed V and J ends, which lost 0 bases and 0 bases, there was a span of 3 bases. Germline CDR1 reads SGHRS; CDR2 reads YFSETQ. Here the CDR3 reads CASSLGANTGELFF. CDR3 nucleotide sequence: TGCGCCAGCAGCTTGGGAGCGAACACCGGGGAGCTGTTTTTT. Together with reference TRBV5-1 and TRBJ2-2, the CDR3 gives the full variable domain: KAGVTQTPRYLIKTRGQQVTLSCSPISGHRSVSWYQQTPGQGLQFLFEYFSETQRNKGNFPGRFSGRQFSNSRSEMNVSTLELGDSALYLCASSLGANTGELFFGEGSRLTVL.

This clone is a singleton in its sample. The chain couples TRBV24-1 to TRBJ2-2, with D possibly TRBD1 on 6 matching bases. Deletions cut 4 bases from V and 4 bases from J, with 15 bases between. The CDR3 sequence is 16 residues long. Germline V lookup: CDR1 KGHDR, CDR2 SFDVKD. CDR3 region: CATSETRTAGTGELFF. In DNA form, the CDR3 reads TGTGCCACCAGTGAGACCCGGACAGCTGGCACCGGGGAGCTGTTTTTT.

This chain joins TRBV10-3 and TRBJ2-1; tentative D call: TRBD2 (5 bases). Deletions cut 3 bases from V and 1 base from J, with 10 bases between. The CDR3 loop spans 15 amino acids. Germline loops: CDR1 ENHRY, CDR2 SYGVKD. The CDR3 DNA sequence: TGTGCCATCAGTGATTCAGCGGCTTCCTACAATGAGCAGTTCTTC. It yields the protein CAISDSAASYNEQFF.

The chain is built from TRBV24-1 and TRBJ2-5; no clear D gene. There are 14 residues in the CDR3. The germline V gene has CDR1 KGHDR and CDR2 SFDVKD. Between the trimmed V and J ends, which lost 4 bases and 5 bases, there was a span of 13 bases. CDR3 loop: CATSDYGGDETQYF. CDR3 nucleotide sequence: TGTGCCACCAGTGACTACGGCGGTGATGAGACCCAGTACTTC.

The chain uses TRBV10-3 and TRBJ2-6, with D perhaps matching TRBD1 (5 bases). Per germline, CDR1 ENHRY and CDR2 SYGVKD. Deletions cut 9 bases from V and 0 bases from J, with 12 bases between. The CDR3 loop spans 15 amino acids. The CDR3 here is CAIQETNSGANVLTF. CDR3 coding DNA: TGTGCCATACAGGAGACCAACTCTGGGGCCAACGTCCTGACTTTC.

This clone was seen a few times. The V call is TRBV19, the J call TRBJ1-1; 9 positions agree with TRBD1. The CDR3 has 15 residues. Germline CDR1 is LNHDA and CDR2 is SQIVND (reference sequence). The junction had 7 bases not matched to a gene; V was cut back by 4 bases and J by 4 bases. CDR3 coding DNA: TGTGCCAGTAGTAAATTGACAGGGGGTCCCACTGAAGCTTTCTTT. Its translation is CASSKLTGGPTEAFF.

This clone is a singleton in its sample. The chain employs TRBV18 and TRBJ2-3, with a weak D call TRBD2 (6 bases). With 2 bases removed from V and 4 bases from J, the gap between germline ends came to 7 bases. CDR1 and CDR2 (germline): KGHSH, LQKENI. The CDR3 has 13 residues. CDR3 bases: TGTGCCAGCTCACCAACGGGGGCAGATACGCAGTATTTT. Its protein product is CASSPTGADTQYF.

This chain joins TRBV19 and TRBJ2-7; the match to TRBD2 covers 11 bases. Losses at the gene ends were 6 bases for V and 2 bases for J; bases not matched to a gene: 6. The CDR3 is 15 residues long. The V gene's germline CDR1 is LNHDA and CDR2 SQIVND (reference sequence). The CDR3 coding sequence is TGTGCCAGTAGACAAATAGCGGGAGGGCCCTACGAGCAGTACTTC. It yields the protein CASRQIAGGPYEQYF.

In DNA form, the CDR3 reads TGTGCCATCAGTGGCTCCCCGGGACTAGGGCAAGAGACCCAGTACTTC. This encodes CAISGSPGLGQETQYF. V usage is TRBV10-3 and J usage is TRBJ2-5; 8 nucleotides match TRBD2. J gave up 2 bases and V 4 bases, and 9 bases lay outside the gene matches. CDR1 and CDR2 (germline): ENHRY, SYGVKD. The CDR3 consists of 16 residues.

The CDR3 is CASSSLQVSGANVLTF. The CDR3 nucleotides read TGTGCCAGCAGTTCTTTACAGGTCTCTGGGGCCAACGTCCTGACTTTC. J is TRBJ2-6 and V is TRBV27; perhaps TRBD1 as D (5 bases). V was trimmed by 4 bases and J by 0 bases, leaving 10 bases between them. Germline V gives CDR1 MNHEY, CDR2 SMNVEV (reference sequence). The CDR3 has 16 residues. Based on the CDR3 plus reference TRBV27 and TRBJ2-6, the full variable domain is EAQVTQNPRYLITVTGKKLTVTCSQNMNHEYMSWYRQDPGLGLRQIYYSMNVEVTDKGDVPEGYKVSRKEKRNFPLILESPSPNQTSLYFCASSSLQVSGANVLTFGAGSRLTVL.

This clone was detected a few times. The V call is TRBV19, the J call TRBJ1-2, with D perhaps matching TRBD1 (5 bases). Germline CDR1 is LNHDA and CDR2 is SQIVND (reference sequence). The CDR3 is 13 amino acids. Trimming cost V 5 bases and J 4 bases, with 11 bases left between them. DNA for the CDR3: TGTGCCAGTAGTGCGGGGACCACCTATGGCTACACCTTC. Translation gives CASSAGTTYGYTF. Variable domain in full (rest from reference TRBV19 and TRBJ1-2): DGGITQSPKYLFRKEGQNVTLSCEQNLNHDAMYWYRQDPGQGLRLIYYSQIVNDFQKGDIAEGYSVSREKKESFPLTVTSAQKNPTAFYLCASSAGTTYGYTFGSGTRLTVV.

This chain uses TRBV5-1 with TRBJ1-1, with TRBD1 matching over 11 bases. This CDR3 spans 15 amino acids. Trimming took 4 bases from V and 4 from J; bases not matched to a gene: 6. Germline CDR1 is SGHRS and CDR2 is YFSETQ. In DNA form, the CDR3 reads TGCGCCAGCAGCACGGGACAGGGGGTGGGCACTGAAGCTTTCTTT. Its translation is CASSTGQGVGTEAFF.

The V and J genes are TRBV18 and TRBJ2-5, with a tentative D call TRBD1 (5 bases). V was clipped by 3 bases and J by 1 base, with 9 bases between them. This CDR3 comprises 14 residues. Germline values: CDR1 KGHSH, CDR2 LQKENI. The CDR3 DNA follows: TGTGCCAGCTCACCGACAGAGCTCCAAGAGACCCAGTACTTC. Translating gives CASSPTELQETQYF. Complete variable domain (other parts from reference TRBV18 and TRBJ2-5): NAGVMQNPRHLVRRRGQEARLRCSPMKGHSHVYWYRQLPEEGLKFMVYLQKENIIDESGMPKERFSAEFPKEGPSILRIQQVVRGDSAAYFCASSPTELQETQYFGPGTRLLVL.